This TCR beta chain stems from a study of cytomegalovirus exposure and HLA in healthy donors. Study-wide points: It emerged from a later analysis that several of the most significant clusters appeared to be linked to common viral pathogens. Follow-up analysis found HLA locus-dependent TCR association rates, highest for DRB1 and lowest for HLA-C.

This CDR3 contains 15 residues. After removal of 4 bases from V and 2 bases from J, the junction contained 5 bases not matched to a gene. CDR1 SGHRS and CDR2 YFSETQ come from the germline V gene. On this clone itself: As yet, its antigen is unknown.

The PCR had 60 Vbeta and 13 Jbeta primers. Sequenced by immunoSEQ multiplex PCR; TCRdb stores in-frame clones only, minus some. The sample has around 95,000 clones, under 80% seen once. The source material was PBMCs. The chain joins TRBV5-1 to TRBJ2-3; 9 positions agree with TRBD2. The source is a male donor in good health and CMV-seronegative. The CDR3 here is CASSLTSGNTDTQYF. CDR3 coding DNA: TGCGCCAGCAGCCTGACTAGCGGAAACACAGATACGCAGTATTTT.